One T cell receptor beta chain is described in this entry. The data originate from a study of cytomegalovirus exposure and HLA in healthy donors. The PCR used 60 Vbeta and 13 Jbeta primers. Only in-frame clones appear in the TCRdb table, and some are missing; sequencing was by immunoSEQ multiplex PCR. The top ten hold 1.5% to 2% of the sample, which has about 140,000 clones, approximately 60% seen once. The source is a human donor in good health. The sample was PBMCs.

The CDR3, as DNA: TGTGCCAGCAGTCCCGCCGGGGATGAGCAGTTCTTC. It specifies CASSPAGDEQFF. The chain has TRBV6-6 and TRBJ2-1, with a weak D call TRBD2 (5 bases). Germline values: CDR1 MNHNY, CDR2 SVGAGI (reference sequence). V shed 5 bases and J shed 8 bases, with 10 bases lying between them. This CDR3 has 12 amino acids.